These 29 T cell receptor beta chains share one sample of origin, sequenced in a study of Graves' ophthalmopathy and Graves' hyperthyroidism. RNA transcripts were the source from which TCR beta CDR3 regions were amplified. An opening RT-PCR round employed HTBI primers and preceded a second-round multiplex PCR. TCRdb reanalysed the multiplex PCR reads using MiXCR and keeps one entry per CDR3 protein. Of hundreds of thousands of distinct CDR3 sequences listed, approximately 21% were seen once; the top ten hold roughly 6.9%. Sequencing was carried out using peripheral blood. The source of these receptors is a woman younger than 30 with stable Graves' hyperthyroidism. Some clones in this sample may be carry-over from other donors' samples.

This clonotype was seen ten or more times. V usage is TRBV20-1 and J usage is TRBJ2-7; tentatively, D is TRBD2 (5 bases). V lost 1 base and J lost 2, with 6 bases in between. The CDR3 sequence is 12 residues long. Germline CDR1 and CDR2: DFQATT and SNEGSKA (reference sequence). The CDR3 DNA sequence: TGCAGTGCTAGAGGGCGGGCCTACGAGCAGTACTTC. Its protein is CSARGRAYEQYF.

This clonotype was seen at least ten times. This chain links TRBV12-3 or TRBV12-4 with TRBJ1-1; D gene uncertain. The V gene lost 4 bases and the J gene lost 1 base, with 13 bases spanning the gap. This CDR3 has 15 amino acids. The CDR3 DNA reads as TGTGCCAGCAGTTACCGAGACACCCAGAACACTGAAGCTTTCTTT. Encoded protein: CASSYRDTQNTEAFF.

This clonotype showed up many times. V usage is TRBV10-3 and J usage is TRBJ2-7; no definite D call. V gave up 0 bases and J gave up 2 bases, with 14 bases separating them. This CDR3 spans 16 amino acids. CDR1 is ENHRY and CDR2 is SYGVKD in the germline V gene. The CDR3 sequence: CAISESNPPRTYEQYF. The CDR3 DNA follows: TGTGCCATCAGTGAGTCGAACCCGCCGCGGACCTACGAGCAGTACTTC.

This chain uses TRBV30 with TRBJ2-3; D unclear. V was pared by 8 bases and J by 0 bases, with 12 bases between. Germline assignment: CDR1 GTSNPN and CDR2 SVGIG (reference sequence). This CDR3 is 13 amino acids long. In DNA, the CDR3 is TGTGCCGGTGACCGCACTAGCACAGATACGCAGTATTTT. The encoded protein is CAGDRTSTDTQYF.

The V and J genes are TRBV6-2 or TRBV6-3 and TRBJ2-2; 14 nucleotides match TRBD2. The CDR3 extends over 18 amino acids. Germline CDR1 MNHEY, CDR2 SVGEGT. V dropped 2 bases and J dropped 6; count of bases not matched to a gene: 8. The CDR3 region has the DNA TGTGCCAGCAGTTACCAAGGGACTAGCGGGAGAACGGCCGGGGAGCTGTTTTTT. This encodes CASSYQGTSGRTAGELFF.

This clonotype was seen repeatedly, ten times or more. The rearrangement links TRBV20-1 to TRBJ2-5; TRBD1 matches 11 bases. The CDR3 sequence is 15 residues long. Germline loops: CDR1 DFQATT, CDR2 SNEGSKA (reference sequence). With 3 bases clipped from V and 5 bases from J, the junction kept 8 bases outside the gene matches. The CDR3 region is CSARGPGQGVETQYF. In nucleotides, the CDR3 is TGCAGTGCTAGGGGCCCGGGACAGGGGGTGGAGACCCAGTACTTC.

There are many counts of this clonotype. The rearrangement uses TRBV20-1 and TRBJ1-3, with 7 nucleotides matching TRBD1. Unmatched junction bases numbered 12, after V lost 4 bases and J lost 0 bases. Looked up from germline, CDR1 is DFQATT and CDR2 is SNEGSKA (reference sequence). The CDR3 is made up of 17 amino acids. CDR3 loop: CSATIPSDRLSGNTIYF. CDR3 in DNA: TGCAGTGCTACAATACCTTCGGACAGGCTCTCTGGAAACACCATATATTTT.

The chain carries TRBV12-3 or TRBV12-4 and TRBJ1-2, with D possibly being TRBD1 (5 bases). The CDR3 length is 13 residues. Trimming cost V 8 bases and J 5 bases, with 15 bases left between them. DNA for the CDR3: TGTGCCAGCGGAGCAGGGACTGGGTATGGCTACACCTTC. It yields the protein CASGAGTGYGYTF.

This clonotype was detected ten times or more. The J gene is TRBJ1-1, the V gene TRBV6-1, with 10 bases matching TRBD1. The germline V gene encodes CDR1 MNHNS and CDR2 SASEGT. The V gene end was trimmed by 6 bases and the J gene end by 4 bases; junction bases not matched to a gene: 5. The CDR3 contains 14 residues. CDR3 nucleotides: TGTGCCAGCAGCGGGACAGGGGTTTTCACTGAAGCTTTCTTT. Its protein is CASSGTGVFTEAFF.

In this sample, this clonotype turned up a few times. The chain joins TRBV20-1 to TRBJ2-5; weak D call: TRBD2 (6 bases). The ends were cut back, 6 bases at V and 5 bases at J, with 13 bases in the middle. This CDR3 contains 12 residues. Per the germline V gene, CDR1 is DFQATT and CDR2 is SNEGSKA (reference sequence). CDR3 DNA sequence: TGCAGTGCCCGCAGTGGGGGGGAGACCCAGTACTTC. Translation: CSARSGGETQYF.

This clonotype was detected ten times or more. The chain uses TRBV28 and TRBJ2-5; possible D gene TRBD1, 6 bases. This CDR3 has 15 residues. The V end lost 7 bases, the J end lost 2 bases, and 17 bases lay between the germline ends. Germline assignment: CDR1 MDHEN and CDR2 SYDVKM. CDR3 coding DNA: TGTGCCAGCAAACCAACAGGGTCACATCAAGAGACCCAGTACTTC. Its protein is CASKPTGSHQETQYF.

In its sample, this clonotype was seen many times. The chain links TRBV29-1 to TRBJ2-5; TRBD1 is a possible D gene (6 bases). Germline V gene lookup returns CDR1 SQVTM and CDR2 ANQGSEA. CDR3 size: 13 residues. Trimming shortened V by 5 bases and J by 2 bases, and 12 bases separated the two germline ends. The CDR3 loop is CSVRGQIQETQYF. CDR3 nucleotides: TGCAGCGTTCGCGGACAGATTCAAGAGACCCAGTACTTC.

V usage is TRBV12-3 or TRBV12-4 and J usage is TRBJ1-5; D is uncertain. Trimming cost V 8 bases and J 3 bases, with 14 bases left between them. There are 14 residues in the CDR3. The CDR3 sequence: CASPLGSNNQPQHF. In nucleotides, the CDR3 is TGTGCCAGCCCATTGGGGAGTAACAATCAGCCCCAGCATTTT.

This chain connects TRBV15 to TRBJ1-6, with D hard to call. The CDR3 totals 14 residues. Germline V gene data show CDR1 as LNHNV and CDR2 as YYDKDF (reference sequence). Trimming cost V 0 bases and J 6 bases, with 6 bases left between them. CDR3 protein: CATSRDGSNSPLHF. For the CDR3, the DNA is TGTGCCACCAGCAGAGATGGCAGTAATTCACCCCTCCACTTT.

The CDR3 DNA sequence: TGTGCCAGCAGCCCAGACGGACTCTATGGCTACACCTTC. Translating gives CASSPDGLYGYTF. The chain has TRBV14 and TRBJ1-2; D is unresolved. The V end was cut by 4 bases, the J end by 4 bases, with 10 bases between. Germline CDR1 reads SGHDN; CDR2 reads FVKESK. The CDR3 consists of 13 residues.

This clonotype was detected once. The CDR3 loop is CASKAGAVTGELFF. The CDR3 DNA reads as TGTGCCAGCAAAGCGGGAGCGGTTACCGGGGAGCTGTTTTTT. J is TRBJ2-2 and V is TRBV12-3 or TRBV12-4; 8 nucleotides line up with TRBD2. The CDR3 sequence is 14 residues long. With 7 bases clipped from V and 5 bases from J, the junction kept 6 bases outside the gene matches.

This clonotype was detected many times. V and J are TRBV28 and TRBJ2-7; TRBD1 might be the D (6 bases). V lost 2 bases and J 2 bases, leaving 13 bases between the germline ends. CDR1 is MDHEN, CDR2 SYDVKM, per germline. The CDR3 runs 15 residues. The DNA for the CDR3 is TGTGCCAGCAGTTTACGGCGACAGGCTCCCTACGAGCAGTACTTC. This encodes CASSLRRQAPYEQYF.

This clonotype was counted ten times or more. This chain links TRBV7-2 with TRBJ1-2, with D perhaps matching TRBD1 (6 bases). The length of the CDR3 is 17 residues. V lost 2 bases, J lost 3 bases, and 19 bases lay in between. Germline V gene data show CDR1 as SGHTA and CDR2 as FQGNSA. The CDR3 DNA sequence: TGTGCCAGCAGCTTATACTATGGGGGGACACAAGACTATGGCTACACCTTC. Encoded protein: CASSLYYGGTQDYGYTF.

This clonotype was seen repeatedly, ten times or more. CDR3 DNA: TGCGCCAGCAGCTTGGGCCCCGACGGACAGTACGAGCAGTACTTC. Translated: CASSLGPDGQYEQYF. The genes are TRBV5-1 and TRBJ2-7; D is perhaps TRBD1 (6 bases). This CDR3 has 15 amino acids. Trimming removed 0 bases from V and 4 bases from J, with 14 bases in between. Per the germline V gene, CDR1 is SGHRS and CDR2 is YFSETQ. The whole variable domain, remainder taken from reference TRBV5-1 and TRBJ2-7, is KAGVTQTPRYLIKTRGQQVTLSCSPISGHRSVSWYQQTPGQGLQFLFEYFSETQRNKGNFPGRFSGRQFSNSRSEMNVSTLELGDSALYLCASSLGPDGQYEQYFGPGTRLTVT.

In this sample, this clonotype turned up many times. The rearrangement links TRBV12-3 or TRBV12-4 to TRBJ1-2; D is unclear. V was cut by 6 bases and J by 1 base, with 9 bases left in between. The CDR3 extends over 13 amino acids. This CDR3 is CASRRTNNYGYTF. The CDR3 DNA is TGTGCCAGCAGACGGACCAATAACTATGGCTACACCTTC.

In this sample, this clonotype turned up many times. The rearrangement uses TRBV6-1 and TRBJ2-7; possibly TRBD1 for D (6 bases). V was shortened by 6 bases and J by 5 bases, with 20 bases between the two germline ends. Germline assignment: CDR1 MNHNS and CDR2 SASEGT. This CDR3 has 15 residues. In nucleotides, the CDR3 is TGTGCCAGCAGACTGGACAGCCCGGATATCGACGAGCAGTACTTC. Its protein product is CASRLDSPDIDEQYF.

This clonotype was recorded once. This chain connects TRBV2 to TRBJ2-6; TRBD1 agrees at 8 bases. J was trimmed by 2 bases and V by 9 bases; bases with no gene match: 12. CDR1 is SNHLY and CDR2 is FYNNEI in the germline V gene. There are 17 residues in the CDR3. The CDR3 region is CARDASTGGAGANVLTF. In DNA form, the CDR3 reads TGTGCCAGAGACGCCTCTACAGGGGGAGCTGGGGCCAACGTCCTGACTTTC.

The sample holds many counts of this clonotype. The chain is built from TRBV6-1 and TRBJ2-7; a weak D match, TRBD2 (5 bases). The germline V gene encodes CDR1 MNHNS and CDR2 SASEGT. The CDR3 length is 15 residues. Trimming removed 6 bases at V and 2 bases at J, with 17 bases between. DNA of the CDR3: TGTGCCAGCAGCCTACGGGATGCCAGAACCTACGAGCAGTACTTC. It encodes CASSLRDARTYEQYF.

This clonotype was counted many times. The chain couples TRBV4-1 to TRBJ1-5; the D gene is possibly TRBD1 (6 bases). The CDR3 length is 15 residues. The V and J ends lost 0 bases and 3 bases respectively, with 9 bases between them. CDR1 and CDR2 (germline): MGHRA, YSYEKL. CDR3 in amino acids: CASSQDQGLNQPQHF. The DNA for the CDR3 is TGCGCCAGCAGCCAAGATCAGGGGCTCAATCAGCCCCAGCATTTT.

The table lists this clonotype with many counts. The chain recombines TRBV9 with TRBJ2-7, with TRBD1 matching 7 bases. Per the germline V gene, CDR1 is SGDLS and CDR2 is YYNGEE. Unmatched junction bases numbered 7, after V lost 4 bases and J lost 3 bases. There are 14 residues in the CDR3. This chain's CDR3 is CASSPPWDSYEQYF. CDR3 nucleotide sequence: TGTGCCAGCAGCCCTCCCTGGGACAGCTACGAGCAGTACTTC. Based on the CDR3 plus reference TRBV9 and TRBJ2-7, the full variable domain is DSGVTQTPKHLITATGQRVTLRCSPRSGDLSVYWYQQSLDQGLQFLIQYYNGEERAKGNILERFSAQQFPDLHSELNLSSLELGDSALYFCASSPPWDSYEQYFGPGTRLTVT.

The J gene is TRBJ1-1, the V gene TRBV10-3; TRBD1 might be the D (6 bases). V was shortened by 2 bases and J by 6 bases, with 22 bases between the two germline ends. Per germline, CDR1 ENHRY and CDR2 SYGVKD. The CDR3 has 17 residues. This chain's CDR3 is CAISEPGIRGLNPEAFF. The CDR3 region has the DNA TGTGCCATCAGTGAGCCAGGTATCAGGGGATTGAATCCTGAAGCTTTCTTT.

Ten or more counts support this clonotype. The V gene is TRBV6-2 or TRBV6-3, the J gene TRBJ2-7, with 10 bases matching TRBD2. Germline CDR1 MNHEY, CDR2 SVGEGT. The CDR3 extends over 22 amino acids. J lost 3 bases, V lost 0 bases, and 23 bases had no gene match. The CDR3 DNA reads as TGTGCCAGCAGTTACTCGAGTGCCCCCCCCCCGCGGACTAGCGGACGATACTACGAGCAGTACTTC. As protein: CASSYSSAPPPRTSGRYYEQYF.

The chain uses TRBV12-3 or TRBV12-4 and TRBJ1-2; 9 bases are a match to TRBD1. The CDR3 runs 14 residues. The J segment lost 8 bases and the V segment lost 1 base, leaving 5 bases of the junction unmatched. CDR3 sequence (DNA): TGTGCCAGCAGTTTAGGGACAGGGGAGGAAGGCTACACCTTC. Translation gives CASSLGTGEEGYTF.

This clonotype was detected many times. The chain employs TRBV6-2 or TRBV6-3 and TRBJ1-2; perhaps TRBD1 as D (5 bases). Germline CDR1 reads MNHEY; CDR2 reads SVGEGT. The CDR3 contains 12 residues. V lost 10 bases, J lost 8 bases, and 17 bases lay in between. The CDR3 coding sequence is TGTGCCACCCGGGACGGTTGGTTAGGCTACACCTTC. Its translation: CATRDGWLGYTF.